The entry below describes one TCR beta chain. Its specificity is unknown. The sample originates from a study of cytomegalovirus exposure and HLA in healthy donors. About the research overall: Earlier findings included 90 million to 120 million unique TCR beta sequences obtained from about 170 million T cells. Study-wide points: Earlier analysis looked at TCR beta V segments, and most were productive about 87% or about 30% of the time. Exclusion applied to some V segments, including TRBV6-2 and TRBV6-3, as they were indistinguishable.

Primers for the PCR totalled 60 Vbeta and 13 Jbeta. Original processing methods: Approximately 73 million unique TCR beta chains, 9 million to 11 million shared, were counted in a later analysis. Sequencing used immunoSEQ multiplex PCR; TCRdb keeps in-frame clones, though not all of them. That table supplies the V and J calls and clone size; D and trimming were determined from the DNA. The table lists tens of thousands of clones, approximately 78% of them singletons, with 4.5% in the top ten. This CDR3 is built from 14 residues. Germline loops: CDR1 LGHNA, CDR2 YNFKEQ. The J segment lost 4 bases and the V segment lost 6 bases, leaving 8 bases of the junction unmatched.

This TCR came from a man aged 40-55 years in good health and CMV-seronegative. The gene calls are TRBV4-2 and TRBJ1-1; 7 nucleotides line up with TRBD1. The sequencing input was PBMCs. This CDR3 is CASRSNRGPTEAFF. CDR3 DNA: TGTGCCAGCAGGTCGAACAGGGGTCCCACTGAAGCTTTCTTT.